These T cell receptor beta chains were read from a single sample in a study of cytomegalovirus exposure and HLA in healthy donors. Generated by immunoSEQ multiplex PCR, the TCRdb table keeps only in-frame clones and is missing some. Seen here are 150,000 to 200,000 clones, 60% to 80% observed once, and the top ten hold around an eighth. What was sequenced was PBMCs. The receptors originated from a man aged 45-65 years in good health and CMV-seropositive. The CDR3 runs from the conserved cysteine through the conserved F or W. D genes are given only for firm matches. Size values are once, few and many counts, or a class for expanded clones, and some rows have none.

J,D,V,size,DNA,CDR3
TRBJ2-5,TRBD2,TRBV13,-,TGTGCCAGCAGCTTAGAGGCAGCGGGGGGGCTTTCAGAGACCCAGTACTTC,CASSLEAAGGLSETQYF
TRBJ2-2,-,TRBV6-1,-,TGTGCCAGCAGGGCACAGTTCAAAGGCACCGGGGAGCTGTTTTTT,CASRAQFKGTGELFF
TRBJ2-7,TRBD2,TRBV5-5,-,TGTGCCAGCAGCTCCCACGGGGGGGCCCGGACCTACGAGCAGTACTTC,CASSSHGGARTYEQYF
TRBJ1-2,-,TRBV7-9,once,TGTTCCAGCAGCCCAGTGCATGGGGGGGCTGGCTACACCTTC,CSSSPVHGGAGYTF
TRBJ1-2,-,TRBV5-6,-,TGTGCCAGCAGCTTGGATGAAGGGGCCCCCTATGGCTACACCTTC,CASSLDEGAPYGYTF
TRBJ1-1,TRBD1,TRBV28,-,TGTGCCAGCGAACAGGGGTCCCCGGCTGAAGCTTTCTTT,CASEQGSPAEAFF
TRBJ1-5,-,TRBV4-1,-,TGCGCCAGCAGCCAAGGATCTGAGACGCTGGGGGGAAATCAGCCCCAGCATTTT,CASSQGSETLGGNQPQHF
TRBJ1-1,TRBD1,TRBV2,-,TGTGCCAGCAGTGTTTACAGGGGCGTAGTTGCTTTCTTT,CASSVYRGVVAFF
TRBJ2-3,-,TRBV21-1,-,TGTGCCAGCAGCAAAGGTCTCGCTAGCGGGGGGTTCACAGATACGCAGTATTTT,CASSKGLASGGFTDTQYF
TRBJ2-5,TRBD2,TRBV15,-,TGTGCCACCAGCAGAGACATCCGGGGGGGAGAGACCCAGTACTTC,CATSRDIRGGETQYF
TRBJ2-5,-,TRBV2,-,TGTGCCAGCAGTGATAGAGGGGGAGATCAAGAGACCCAGTACTTC,CASSDRGGDQETQYF
TRBJ2-1,-,TRBV7-2,-,TGTGCCAGCAGCGCAGTGGGGCTCAGCAATGAGCAGTTCTTC,CASSAVGLSNEQFF
TRBJ2-6,-,TRBV4-2,few,TGTGCCAGCAGCCAAGATCGGGCGGGGGCAACCGTCCTGACTTTC,CASSQDRAGATVLTF
TRBJ1-1,-,TRBV5-6,-,TGTGCCAGCAGCTTGAGCCCGAACACTGAAGCTTTCTTT,CASSLSPNTEAFF
TRBJ1-5,-,TRBV21-1,-,TGTGCCAGCAGCAAAGAAGGAGGGGGCCGTGGTCAGCCCCAGCATTTT,CASSKEGGGRGQPQHF
TRBJ2-2,TRBD2,TRBV7-9,once,TGTGCCAGCAGCTTTGGACTAGCTAGGGCCGGGGAGCTGTTTTTT,CASSFGLARAGELFF
TRBJ1-2,-,TRBV13,-,TGTGCCAGCAGCTCACGCGGAGGACAGAGCTATGGCTACACCTTC,CASSSRGGQSYGYTF
TRBJ2-7,-,TRBV28,-,TGTGCCAGCAGTTTATACGGGGGGCGCGACGAGCAGTACTTC,CASSLYGGRDEQYF
TRBJ1-2,-,TRBV4-3,once,TGCGCCAGCAGCCAAGAGGGCGACGGCAGATATGGCTACACCTTC,CASSQEGDGRYGYTF
TRBJ2-3,-,TRBV27,-,TGTGCCAGCAGTCGGCGCGAGGGGGTAGATACGCAGTATTTT,CASSRREGVDTQYF
TRBJ2-6,TRBD1,TRBV28,few,TGTGCCAGCAGTATGGGACAGATCGAAGGGGCCAACGTCCTGACTTTC,CASSMGQIEGANVLTF
TRBJ1-1,-,TRBV19,-,TGTGCCAGTAGTATGGTGGCCGCGACAGAAGCTTTCTTT,CASSMVAATEAFF
TRBJ2-2,-,TRBV14,-,TGTGCCAGCAGCGTACGCGGGGGCGTCACCGGGGAGCTGTTTTTT,CASSVRGGVTGELFF
TRBJ2-5,TRBD2,TRBV28,-,TGTGCCAGCAGTTCGGGGGGTATTTGGGGCGGAGAGACCCAGTACTTC,CASSSGGIWGGETQYF
TRBJ2-5,-,TRBV5-1,-,TGCGCCAGCAGGGGGGGAGTAGAGGAGACCCAGTACTTC,CASRGGVEETQYF
TRBJ2-1,-,TRBV29-1,once,TGCAGCGTTGAATCCGGGGGATGGCAGTTCTTC,CSVESGGWQFF
TRBJ1-4,-,TRBV5-1,-,TGCGCCAGCAGCTTGGGGCAGGGAAATGAAAAACTGTTTTTT,CASSLGQGNEKLFF
TRBJ2-1,-,TRBV28,-,TGTGCCAGCAGTTCCAGGACACGACCCTACAATGAGCAGTTCTTC,CASSSRTRPYNEQFF
TRBJ2-2,-,TRBV13,-,TGTGCCAGCAGCTTCGGAGGTGTCACCGGGGAGCTGTTTTTT,CASSFGGVTGELFF
TRBJ2-7,-,TRBV7-2,-,TGTGCCAGCAGTAATTACTGGACGGACAGCTCCTACGAGCAGTACTTC,CASSNYWTDSSYEQYF
TRBJ2-2,TRBD1,TRBV5-8,-,TGTGCCAGCACCCCTTGGGACAGGGTTAGCGGGGAGCTGTTTTTT,CASTPWDRVSGELFF
TRBJ2-1,-,TRBV4-2,few,TGTGCCAGCAGCCAAGATCTGATTACCAGGGTAAAGTTCGTAGGTGAGCAGTTCTTC,CASSQDLITRVKFVGEQFF
TRBJ2-7,TRBD1,TRBV7-2,-,TGTGCCAGCAGCGTGGGACAGGGGGCCTTTACTTACGAGCAGTACTTC,CASSVGQGAFTYEQYF
TRBJ2-1,-,TRBV15,-,TGTGCCACCAGCAGAGCGGGTCCCCGCTTCTTC,CATSRAGPRFF
TRBJ1-4,TRBD1,TRBV2,-,TGTGCCAGCAGCACAGGGGGCGATGAAAAACTGTTTTTT,CASSTGGDEKLFF
TRBJ2-3,TRBD2,TRBV7-9,-,TGTGCCAGCAGCTTAGGGGGACTAGCGGGGGGCACAGATACGCAGTATTTT,CASSLGGLAGGTDTQYF
TRBJ2-5,-,TRBV27,-,TGTGCCAGTGAACCCCGCAGGCAACCTTCCCAAGAGACCCAGTACTTC,CASEPRRQPSQETQYF
TRBJ1-1,-,TRBV10-1,-,TGCGCCACAGGGATGGGAACTGAAGCTTTCTTT,CATGMGTEAFF
TRBJ2-2,TRBD1,TRBV2,-,TGTGCCAGCATAGCCACCGGGACAGGGGTTGGCGGGGAGCTGTTTTTT,CASIATGTGVGGELFF
TRBJ1-2,TRBD1,TRBV5-5,-,TGTGCCAGCAGCCCCTCCGGGACAGGGGTATATTATGGCTACACCTTC,CASSPSGTGVYYGYTF
TRBJ2-2,TRBD2,TRBV7-8,-,TGTGCCAGCAGCCCGCGGGGGGGGCTGAGCGGGGAGCTGTTTTTT,CASSPRGGLSGELFF
TRBJ1-5,-,TRBV11-2,-,TGTGCCAGCAGCTTATCAGTAAATCAGCCCCAGCATTTT,CASSLSVNQPQHF
TRBJ2-2,-,TRBV19,-,TGTGCCAGTAGTCTTAACAGGGTTAACACCGGGGAGCTGTTTTTT,CASSLNRVNTGELFF
TRBJ2-4,-,TRBV27,-,TGTGCCAGCTCCAATCCGGGATCCAAAAACATTCAGTACTTC,CASSNPGSKNIQYF
TRBJ1-1,-,TRBV27,-,TGTGCCAGCAGTAAATCCGGGACAATGAACACTGAAGCTTTCTTT,CASSKSGTMNTEAFF
TRBJ1-5,TRBD1,TRBV7-7,-,TGTGCCAGCAGCCCGACGGACAGGGGGCAGAACCATAGCAATCAGCCCCAGCATTTT,CASSPTDRGQNHSNQPQHF
TRBJ2-7,-,TRBV6-5,-,TGTGCCAGCAGTTACGTACGCGGAATCTACGAGCAGTACTTC,CASSYVRGIYEQYF
TRBJ1-2,-,TRBV29-1,-,TGCAGCCTCCGGTCCCCCTATGGCTACACCTTC,CSLRSPYGYTF
TRBJ2-1,TRBD2,TRBV28,-,TGTGCCAGCAGTCAGGCCGGACTAGGTAACAATGAGCAGTTCTTC,CASSQAGLGNNEQFF
TRBJ1-2,-,TRBV14,-,TGTGCCAGCAGCCCGGGGACTAACTATGGCTACACCTTC,CASSPGTNYGYTF
TRBJ1-4,-,TRBV7-9,-,TGTGCCAGCAGCTTACGTGGAGGGTTGGGTGAAAAACTGTTTTTT,CASSLRGGLGEKLFF
TRBJ1-5,-,TRBV6-5,-,TGTGCCAGCAGTTACTCGAGCGAGCGGCCCCAGCATTTT,CASSYSSERPQHF
TRBJ1-6,TRBD1,TRBV6-1,-,TGTGCCAGCAAGACAGGGGATAATTCACCCCTCCACTTT,CASKTGDNSPLHF